This T cell receptor beta chain was retrieved from a study of shared clonotypes between healthy human individuals. On the study more broadly: Researchers assigned three CD4 naive, three CD4 memory, two CD8 naive and one CD8 memory plate to each donor.

In its sample, this clone was seen once. TCRdb's table, derived via immunoSEQ multiplex PCR, lists solely in-frame clones and lacks some. The sample comprises over 2,000,000 clones, just under 95% of which are singletons, and around 1.7% rests with the top ten. Terminally differentiated effector memory CD45RA+ cells were excluded by CCR7 positive selection of CD45RO-negative cells. Sequenced: naive CD8+ T cells from PBMCs. The receptor was isolated from a man between 18 and 29 years old in good health. Some clones in this sample may be carry-over from other donors' samples.

The CDR3 reads CASSLSINQPQHF. The CDR3 DNA reads TGTGCCAGCAGCTTGTCTATTAATCAGCCCCAGCATTTT. J is TRBJ1-5 and V is TRBV7-9; D gene ambiguous. V lost 3 bases to trimming and J lost 4 bases, with 7 bases between them. This CDR3 contains 13 residues. Germline V gene data show CDR1 as SEHNR and CDR2 as FQNEAQ (reference sequence).